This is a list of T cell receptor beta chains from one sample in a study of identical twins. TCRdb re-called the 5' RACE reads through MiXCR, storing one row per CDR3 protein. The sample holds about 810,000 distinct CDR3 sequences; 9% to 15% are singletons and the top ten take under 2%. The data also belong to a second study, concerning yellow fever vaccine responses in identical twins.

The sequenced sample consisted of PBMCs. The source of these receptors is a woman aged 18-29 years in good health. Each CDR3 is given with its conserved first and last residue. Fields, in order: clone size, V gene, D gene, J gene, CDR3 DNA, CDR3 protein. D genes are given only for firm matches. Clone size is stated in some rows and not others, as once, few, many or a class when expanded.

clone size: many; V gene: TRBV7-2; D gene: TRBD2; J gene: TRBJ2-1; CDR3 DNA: TGTGCCAGCAGCTTAGCGGGGGGGGTGAATGAGCAGTTCTTC; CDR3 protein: CASSLAGGVNEQFF
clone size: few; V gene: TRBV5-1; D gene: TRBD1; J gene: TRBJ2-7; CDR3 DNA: TGCGCCAGCAGCTTAAATAGGGGACAGGGGGCCGAGCAGTACTTC; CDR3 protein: CASSLNRGQGAEQYF
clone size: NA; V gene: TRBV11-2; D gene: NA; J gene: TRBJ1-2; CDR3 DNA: TGTGCCAGCAGCTTAGATTACTCTAATTTCCATGGCTACACCTTC; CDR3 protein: CASSLDYSNFHGYTF
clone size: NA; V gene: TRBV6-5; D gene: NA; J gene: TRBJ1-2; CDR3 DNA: TGTGCCAGCAGTTACGGGGGCGGTCGATGGATATTATATGGCTACACCTTC; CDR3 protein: CASSYGGGRWILYGYTF
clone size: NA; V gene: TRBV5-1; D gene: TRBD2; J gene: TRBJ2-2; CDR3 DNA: TGCGCCAGCAGCTGGGCGGGAGTCGAAACCGGGGAGCTGTTTTTT; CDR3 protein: CASSWAGVETGELFF
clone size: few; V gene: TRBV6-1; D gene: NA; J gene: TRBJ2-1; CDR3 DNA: TGTGCCAGCAGTGCTGGGACCAATTACAATGAGCAGTTCTTC; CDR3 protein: CASSAGTNYNEQFF
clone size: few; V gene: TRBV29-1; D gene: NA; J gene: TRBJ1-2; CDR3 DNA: TGCAGCGGTCTGGCGGCTCCTGGCTACACCTTC; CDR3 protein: CSGLAAPGYTF
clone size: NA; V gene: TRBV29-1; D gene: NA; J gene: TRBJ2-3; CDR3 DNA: TGCAGCGCCCTTTATGGGGGCGCCACAGATACGCAGTATTTT; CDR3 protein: CSALYGGATDTQYF
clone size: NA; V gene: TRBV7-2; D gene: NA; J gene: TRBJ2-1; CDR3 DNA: TGTGCCAGCAGCTCCGGGGACTGGAACTTTCCCTACAATGAGCAGTTCTTC; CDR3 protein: CASSSGDWNFPYNEQFF
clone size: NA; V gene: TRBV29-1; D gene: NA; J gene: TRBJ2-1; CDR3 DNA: TGCAGCGTTGTAGACAGCCGGTACAATGAGCAGTTCTTC; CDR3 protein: CSVVDSRYNEQFF
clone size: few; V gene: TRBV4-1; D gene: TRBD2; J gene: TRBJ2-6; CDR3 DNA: TGCGCCAGCAGCCGAACGGGACTAGCGGGGGCCGCATCTGGGGCCAACGTCCTGACTTTC; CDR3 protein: CASSRTGLAGAASGANVLTF
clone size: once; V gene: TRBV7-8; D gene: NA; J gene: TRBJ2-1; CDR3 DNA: TGTGCCAGCAGCCGGACCTTTGGACGGAACTACAATGAGCAGTTCTTC; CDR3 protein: CASSRTFGRNYNEQFF
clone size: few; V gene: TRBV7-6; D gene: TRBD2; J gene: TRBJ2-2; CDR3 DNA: TGTGCCAGCAGCTTAGTACTAGCGGGAGGTATCGACACCGGGGAGCTGTTTTTT; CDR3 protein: CASSLVLAGGIDTGELFF
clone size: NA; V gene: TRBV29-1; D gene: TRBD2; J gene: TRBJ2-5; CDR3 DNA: TGCAGCGCGGGGGGTTTGGGGGAGACCCAGTACTTC; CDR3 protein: CSAGGLGETQYF
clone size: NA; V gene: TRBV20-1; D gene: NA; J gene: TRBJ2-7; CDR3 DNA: TGCAGTGCTGGGGCTCACGAGCAGTACTTC; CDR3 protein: CSAGAHEQYF
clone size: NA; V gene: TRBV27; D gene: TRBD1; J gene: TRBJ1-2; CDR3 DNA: TGTGCCAGCCGATTTCAGGGGGCACCAATCGGCTACACCTTC; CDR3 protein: CASRFQGAPIGYTF
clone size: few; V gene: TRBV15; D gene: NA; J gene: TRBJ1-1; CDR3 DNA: TGTGCCACCAGCAGAGATCGTTTAACGAACACTGAAGCTTTCTTT; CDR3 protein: CATSRDRLTNTEAFF
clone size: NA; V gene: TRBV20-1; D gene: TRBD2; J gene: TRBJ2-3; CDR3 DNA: TGCAGTGCTAGTTCTCCTGGACTAGCGGCTAGCACAGATACGCAGTATTTT; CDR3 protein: CSASSPGLAASTDTQYF
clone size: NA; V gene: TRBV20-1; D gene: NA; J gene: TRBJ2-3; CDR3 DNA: TGCAGTGCTGGTGGGGGACTCACTAGCACAGATACGCAGTATTTT; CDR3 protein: CSAGGGLTSTDTQYF
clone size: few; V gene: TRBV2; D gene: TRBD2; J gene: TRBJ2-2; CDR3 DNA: TGTGCCAGCTTGCTAGCGGGAGGCCCCGGGGAGCTGTTTTTT; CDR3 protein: CASLLAGGPGELFF